This T cell receptor beta chain was documented in a study of shared clonotypes between healthy human individuals. CDR1 is LGHNA, CDR2 YNFKEQ, per germline. CDR3 size: 16 residues. V dropped 4 bases and J dropped 3; count of bases not matched to a gene: 9. The study's findings and limits: Large depth notwithstanding, sorted-subset sequencing proved incomplete by rarefaction.

Comment on this clone: Antigen: not known.

Subsets obtained from CD4+ cells comprised CD45RA+ naive and CD45RA-negative memory cells. In the original processing: As immunoSEQ supplied junction-only sequences (without quality scores), filtering differed. Clones were sequenced by immunoSEQ multiplex PCR, and TCRdb holds only the in-frame ones, with some missing. V, J and clone size were drawn from that table, and D and trimming were deduced from the DNA. There are 2 million to 2.5 million clones in the sample; under 95% occur only once, and more than 0.35% lies in the top ten. This clonotype originated in a man younger than 35 in good health. Some clones in this sample may be carry-over from other donors' samples. The chain joins TRBV4-2 to TRBJ2-1; 7 positions match TRBD2. The specimen sequenced was naive CD4+ T cells from PBMCs. The subset denotes: CD45RA+ positively selected. The CDR3 reads CASSRTTSEVYNEQFF. In DNA, the CDR3 is TGTGCCAGCAGCCGGACTACTAGCGAAGTCTACAATGAGCAGTTCTTC.